The rows below give T cell receptor beta chains drawn from one sample of a study of T-cell reconstitution after alpha-beta-depleted transplantation in children. TCRdb reprocessed the PCR reads with MiXCR, giving one entry per CDR3 protein. Among hundreds of thousands of distinct CDR3 sequences listed, roughly 16% were seen once. The starting material was PBMCs, mostly from graft donor cells, obtained 360 days after TCRalphabeta/CD19-depleted stem cell transplant. These receptors came from a boy younger than two who had a stem cell transplant for Wiskott-Aldrich syndrome, so the T cells may come from the graft donor. The CDR3 runs from the conserved cysteine through the conserved F or W. A D gene is named only where the DNA matches it firmly. A row's size may be missing; if present it is once, few, many or a size class.

V gene	CDR3 length	clone size	D gene	J gene	CDR3 DNA	CDR3 protein
TRBV12-3/TRBV12-4	12	few	.	TRBJ1-5	TGTGCCAGCAGTTTTGCTAACCAGCCCCAGCATTTT	CASSFANQPQHF
TRBV5-1	16	.	TRBD2	TRBJ2-3	TGCGCCAGCAGCTTGGCGGAGGGAGGGTGGGCAGATACGCAGTATTTT	CASSLAEGGWADTQYF
TRBV20-1	13	few	.	TRBJ1-6	TGCAGTGTTCGGGGACATACTGATTCACCCCTCCACTTT	CSVRGHTDSPLHF
TRBV9	15	.	TRBD2	TRBJ2-1	TGTGCCAGCAGCGTAGACGGGAGGGCCGGGAATGAGCAGTTCTTC	CASSVDGRAGNEQFF
TRBV6-2/TRBV6-3	13	.	.	TRBJ2-7	TGTGCCAGCACCAGGACCCCGTCCTACGAGCAGTACTTC	CASTRTPSYEQYF
TRBV6-1	14	.	TRBD1	TRBJ2-7	TGTGCCAGCGGACGGACAGGGGGAAGGTACGAGCAGTACTTC	CASGRTGGRYEQYF
TRBV12-3/TRBV12-4	18	few	TRBD1	TRBJ2-6	TGTGCCAGCAGTTTATATTGGGACAGGCAGTTTGGGGCCAACGTCCTGACTTTC	CASSLYWDRQFGANVLTF
TRBV5-1	18	few	TRBD1	TRBJ2-7	TGCGCCAGCAGCTTGCCCCCCGCCACCGGGACAGGGGATAACGAGCAGTACTTC	CASSLPPATGTGDNEQYF
TRBV20-1	10	.	.	TRBJ2-3	TGCAGTGCTAGCCCTGGGACGCAGTATTTT	CSASPGTQYF
TRBV6-5	14	.	.	TRBJ2-1	TGTGCCAGCAGTTACGCGCACATGAGGAATGAGCAGTTCTTC	CASSYAHMRNEQFF
TRBV20-1	17	.	TRBD1	TRBJ2-1	TGCAGTGCTAGAGCTCAACCCCCAGACAGGGCAGATAATGAGCAGTTCTTC	CSARAQPPDRADNEQFF
TRBV7-9	11	many	.	TRBJ2-7	TGTGCCAGCAGCTTGGAGGGGGGAAGCAGCTTC	CASSLEGGSSF
TRBV20-1	15	.	TRBD2	TRBJ2-5	TGCAGTGCTAGAGACGGCGGGAGGGCCATGGAGACCCAGTACTTC	CSARDGGRAMETQYF
TRBV18	14	.	.	TRBJ2-7	TGTGCCAGCTCTCTCAGGTATTCGATTTACGAGCAGTACTTC	CASSLRYSIYEQYF
TRBV3-1	13	.	.	TRBJ2-7	TGTGCCAGCAGCTCTCCCAGGGGCTACGAGCAGTACTTC	CASSSPRGYEQYF
TRBV12-3/TRBV12-4	12	many	.	TRBJ1-3	TGTGCCAGCAGTTTAGTATGGAACACCATATATTTT	CASSLVWNTIYF
TRBV30	15	few	.	TRBJ2-7	TGTGCCTGGAGTGTACGACGAGGTCTGCTCTACGAGCAGTACTTC	CAWSVRRGLLYEQYF
TRBV2	14	.	TRBD2	TRBJ2-1	TGTGCCAGCATTGAACTAGCGCTCTACAATGAGCAGTTCTTC	CASIELALYNEQFF
TRBV19	15	few	TRBD2	TRBJ2-3	TGTGCCAGTAGTATAGAGGCTAGCGGGAGTCCTGCGCAGTATTTT	CASSIEASGSPAQYF
TRBV11-1	18	few	TRBD2	TRBJ2-5	TGTGCCAGCAGCCGAACCAATCTAGCGGGAGGGCCGGGAGAGACCCAGTACTTC	CASSRTNLAGGPGETQYF
TRBV12-5	12	.	.	TRBJ2-7	TGTGCTAGTGGTTTGTACCCTTACGAGCAGTACTTC	CASGLYPYEQYF
TRBV10-3	17	.	.	TRBJ1-1	TGTGCCATCAGTGAGTCCGCAGGGTTGAGAATGAACACTGAAGCTTTCTTT	CAISESAGLRMNTEAFF
TRBV12-3/TRBV12-4	16	few	TRBD1	TRBJ2-7	TGTGCCAGCAGTTTTACCCCGGGACAGAGCTCCTACGAGCAGTACTTC	CASSFTPGQSSYEQYF
TRBV6-1	14	.	.	TRBJ1-2	TGTGCCAGCAGCCCCTACAGGAACTTCTATGGCTACACCTTC	CASSPYRNFYGYTF
TRBV12-3/TRBV12-4	14	many	.	TRBJ2-7	TGTGCCAGCAGTTCCCCCGGACAGCCCTACGAGCAGTACTTC	CASSSPGQPYEQYF
TRBV20-1	15	few	TRBD1	TRBJ2-6	TGCAGTGCCCTGACAGGGATAGCTGGGGCCAACGTCCTGACTTTC	CSALTGIAGANVLTF
TRBV11-3	13	.	TRBD1	TRBJ2-1	TGTGCCAGCAACCCGGGACAGACGGATGAGCAGTTCTTC	CASNPGQTDEQFF
TRBV20-1	12	few	.	TRBJ2-7	TGCAGTGCTAGAGTAGGGTGGGACGAGCAGTACTTC	CSARVGWDEQYF
TRBV24-1	15	few	.	TRBJ2-5	TGTGCCACCAGTGATTTGCGGGTAGATCAAGAGACCCAGTACTTC	CATSDLRVDQETQYF
TRBV29-1	14	.	TRBD2	TRBJ2-3	TGCAGCGTTGAGGGCGGGAGTACCCCCCATACGCAGTATTTT	CSVEGGSTPHTQYF
TRBV12-3/TRBV12-4	16	few	.	TRBJ2-1	TGTGCCAGCAGTTCCAGTGGCGCCTTCTCCTACAATGAGCAGTTCTTC	CASSSSGAFSYNEQFF
TRBV7-6	13	.	.	TRBJ2-7	TGTGCCAGCAGCCCGACTAGGACCTACGAGCAGTACTTC	CASSPTRTYEQYF
TRBV7-6	18	many	TRBD2	TRBJ2-3	TGTGCCAGCAGCTTAGCCCAGGGACTAGCGTTTAGCACAGATACGCAGTATTTT	CASSLAQGLAFSTDTQYF
TRBV20-1	14	few	.	TRBJ1-6	TGCAGTGCCCCCGAACGGGGGAATAATTCACCCCTCCACTTT	CSAPERGNNSPLHF
TRBV5-1	13	.	TRBD1	TRBJ1-4	TGCGCCAGCAGCCGGGACAGAAGTGAAAAACTGTTTTTT	CASSRDRSEKLFF
TRBV2	12	.	.	TRBJ2-3	TGTGCCAGCAGTGAAGCACTAGTCACGCAGTATTTT	CASSEALVTQYF
TRBV13	14	.	.	TRBJ2-7	TGTGCCAGCAGCTTCGGAGACAGATCCTACGAGCAGTACTTC	CASSFGDRSYEQYF
TRBV19	20	.	TRBD2	TRBJ2-5	TGTGCCAGTAGTATAGGCCTAGCGGGAGGGCCAAATCCTAACCAAGAGACCCAGTACTTC	CASSIGLAGGPNPNQETQYF
TRBV7-9	14	few	.	TRBJ2-1	TGTGCCAGCAGCCCCCGGACAGTAGGCCATGAGCAGTTCTTC	CASSPRTVGHEQFF
TRBV19	14	.	.	TRBJ2-3	TGTGCCAGTAGTATTCCGGGGGGCACAGATACGCAGTATTTT	CASSIPGGTDTQYF
TRBV9	16	.	TRBD1	TRBJ2-7	TGTGCCAGCAGCGCTAGAGGGACAGGATTCTTCTACGAGCAGTACTTC	CASSARGTGFFYEQYF
TRBV9	15	.	.	TRBJ1-5	TGTGCCAGCAGCGTACCCGCAGGGTGCAATCAGCCCCAGCATTTT	CASSVPAGCNQPQHF
TRBV12-3/TRBV12-4	15	few	.	TRBJ2-7	TGTGCCAGCAGCCGAATCAGGGACGGGACCTACGAGCAGTACTTC	CASSRIRDGTYEQYF
TRBV6-2/TRBV6-3	15	.	.	TRBJ2-3	TGTGCCAGCAGTTACTCGACTGTCCACACAGATACGCAGTATTTT	CASSYSTVHTDTQYF
TRBV7-9	13	many	.	TRBJ2-3	TGTGCCAGCAGCTTAGTCATACGGGATACGCAGTATTTT	CASSLVIRDTQYF
TRBV10-3	13	.	.	TRBJ2-3	TGTGCCATCAGAACAGGTAGCACAGATACGCAGTATTTT	CAIRTGSTDTQYF
TRBV5-1	16	.	TRBD1	TRBJ2-7	TGCGCCAGCAGCTTGTGGGGGACAGGGCAGACCTACGAGCAGTACTTC	CASSLWGTGQTYEQYF
TRBV4-1	18	few	TRBD2	TRBJ2-3	TGCGCCAGCAGCCACGACTCCCGGACTAGCGGAAGGTGGGATACGCAGTATTTT	CASSHDSRTSGRWDTQYF
TRBV5-1	13	.	.	TRBJ2-3	TGCGCCAGCACAAGTCTTACCACAGATACGCAGTATTTT	CASTSLTTDTQYF
TRBV29-1	13	many	.	TRBJ2-7	TGCAGCGTTGACGAAGGTCCTCCCTACGAGCAGTACTTC	CSVDEGPPYEQYF
TRBV5-7	13	.	TRBD1	TRBJ1-2	TGTGCCAGCAGGCAGGGGGCAGGATATGGCTACACCTTC	CASRQGAGYGYTF
TRBV24-1	17	.	.	TRBJ2-5	TGTGCCACCAGTGAGGGGACGAATCCCCAGTACCAAGAGACCCAGTACTTC	CATSEGTNPQYQETQYF
TRBV15	12	few	.	TRBJ2-4	TGTGCCACCAGCAGGGGACAAAACATTCAGTACTTC	CATSRGQNIQYF
TRBV7-7	16	.	.	TRBJ2-3	TGTGCCAGCAGCTTAGGATCGGTGGGAGGAGCAGATACGCAGTATTTT	CASSLGSVGGADTQYF